This record covers a single T cell receptor (beta chain). Its antigen is not known. These data originate in a study of cytomegalovirus exposure and HLA in healthy donors. General study results and limits: Presence/absence analyses treated sequencing depth as roughly uniform across donors. The only immune exposure information that was available was CMV serostatus. In a later analysis, TCR beta V- and J-gene trimming showed a link to a missense DCLRE1C variant.

PCR involved 60 Vbeta and 13 Jbeta primers. The data were produced by immunoSEQ multiplex PCR, yet TCRdb's version contains in-frame clones alone and is incomplete. The top ten hold about 1.6% of the sample, which has 190,000 or so clones, roughly four fifths seen once. The CDR3 contains 17 residues. Trimming took 9 bases from V and 0 from J; bases not matched to a gene: 13. Germline CDR1 is MDHEN and CDR2 is SYDVKM. Sequencing used PBMCs. The chain joins TRBV28 to TRBJ1-5, with 8 bases that match TRBD1. This receptor was identified in a man in his fifties or sixties in good health and CMV-seronegative. This CDR3 is CASGGQGPPYSNQPQHF. Written as DNA, the CDR3 is TGTGCCAGTGGCGGACAGGGCCCCCCATATAGCAATCAGCCCCAGCATTTT.